This T cell receptor beta chain was found in a study of a mutant IDH1 vaccine in newly diagnosed glioma. Time point noted: baseline, week 1 (first vaccination visit). Treatment given: pre-vaccination baseline after standard-of-care therapy. Only in-frame clones appear in the TCRdb table, and some are missing; sequencing was by immunoSEQ multiplex PCR. The sample carries 25,000 to 35,000 clones, roughly nine tenths recorded once. From germline, CDR1 is MNHNS and CDR2 SASEGT. The CDR3 totals 13 residues. V lost 3 bases, J lost 4 bases, and 9 bases lay in between. The source was PBMCs, collected from a glioma patient treated with radiotherapy, temozolomide or both. The receptor comes from a woman aged 40 to 50 with glioma. The chain employs TRBV6-1 and TRBJ1-1; D not certain. The CDR3 loop reads CASSETRFTEAFF. The CDR3 nucleotides read TGTGCCAGCAGTGAGACACGGTTCACTGAAGCTTTCTTT.